The clone carrying this T cell receptor (beta chain) has a handful of counts. Its matching antigen is unknown. This sample was taken from a study of T cells in Graves' hyperthyroidism and ophthalmopathy. Enrolled ophthalmopathy patients presented with a Clinical Activity Score of at least 3, a NOSPECS grade of at least 4, and disease duration under 3 months. Uncontrolled infection, other autoimmune disease, pregnancy or lactation led to exclusion. CDR1 and CDR2 from the germline V gene are KGHSH and LQKENI. V was clipped by 8 bases and J by 0 bases, with 10 bases between them. The CDR3 has 13 residues. RNA transcripts provided the source from which TCR beta CDR3 regions were amplified. During a first-round RT-PCR of the TCR CDR3, the HTBI primer set was used. Each CDR3 protein gets one entry after TCRdb re-called the multiplex PCR reads with MiXCR. This sample has 490,000 or so distinct CDR3 sequences, with 15% to 20% found just once.

Overall study findings and caveats: Model-based prediction identified ophthalmopathy a median approximately 6 months prior to its onset. Blood shared most expanded thyroid clonotypes above 0.001.

Source material: blood. This TCR came from a woman aged 25 to 39 with Graves' ophthalmopathy. The chain links TRBV18 to TRBJ2-5; D not resolved. CDR3 amino acids: CASLPSYQETQYF. CDR3 coding DNA: TGTGCCAGCCTACCTTCCTACCAAGAGACCCAGTACTTC.